The T cell receptor (beta chain) under discussion was sequenced for a study of control samples from healthy donors and cancer patients. This clone was counted only a few times. The table came from immunoSEQ multiplex PCR; TCRdb's copy has only in-frame clones and leaves some out. The table lists roughly 80,000 clones, over 85% of them singletons. The CDR3 contains 15 residues. With 3 bases removed from V and 5 bases from J, the gap between germline ends came to 16 bases. CDR1 is SGHAT, CDR2 FQNNGV, per germline. The TCR was taken from a man aged 50-59 years in good health. The J gene is TRBJ2-5, the V gene TRBV11-2; D might be TRBD2 (6 bases). The sample consisted of blood. This chain's CDR3 is CASSFRGEDRETQYF. The CDR3 DNA is TGTGCCAGCAGCTTCCGCGGGGAGGATAGGGAGACCCAGTACTTC.